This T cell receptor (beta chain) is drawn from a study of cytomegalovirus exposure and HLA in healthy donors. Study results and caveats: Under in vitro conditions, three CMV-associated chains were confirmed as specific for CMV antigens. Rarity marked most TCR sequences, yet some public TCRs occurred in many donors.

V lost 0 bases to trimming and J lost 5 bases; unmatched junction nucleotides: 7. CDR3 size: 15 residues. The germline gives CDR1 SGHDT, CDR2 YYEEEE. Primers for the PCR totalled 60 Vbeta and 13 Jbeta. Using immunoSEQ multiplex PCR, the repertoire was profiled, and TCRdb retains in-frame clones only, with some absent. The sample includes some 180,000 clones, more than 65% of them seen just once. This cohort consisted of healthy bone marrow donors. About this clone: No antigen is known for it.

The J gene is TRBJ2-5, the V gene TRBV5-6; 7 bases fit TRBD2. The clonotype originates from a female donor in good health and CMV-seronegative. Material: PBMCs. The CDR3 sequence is CASSLAGRGMETQYF. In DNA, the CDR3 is TGTGCCAGCAGCTTGGCAGGGAGGGGCATGGAGACCCAGTACTTC.